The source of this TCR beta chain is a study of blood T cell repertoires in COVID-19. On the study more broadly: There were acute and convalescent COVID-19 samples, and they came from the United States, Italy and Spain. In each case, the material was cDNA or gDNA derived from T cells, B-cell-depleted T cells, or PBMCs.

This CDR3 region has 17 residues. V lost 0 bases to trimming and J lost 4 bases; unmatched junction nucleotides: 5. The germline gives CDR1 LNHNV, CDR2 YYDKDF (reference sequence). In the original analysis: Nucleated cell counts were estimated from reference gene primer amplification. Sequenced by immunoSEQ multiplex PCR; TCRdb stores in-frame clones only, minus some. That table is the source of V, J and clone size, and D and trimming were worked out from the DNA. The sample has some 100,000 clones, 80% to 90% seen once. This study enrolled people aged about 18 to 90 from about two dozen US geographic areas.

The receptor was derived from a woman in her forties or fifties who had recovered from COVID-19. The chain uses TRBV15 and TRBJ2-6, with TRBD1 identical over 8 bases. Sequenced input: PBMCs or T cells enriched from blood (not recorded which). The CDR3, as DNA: TGTGCCACCAGCAGAGATCAGGGGGCGAAAGGGGCCAACGTCCTGACTTTC. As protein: CATSRDQGAKGANVLTF.